This TCR beta chain was obtained from a study of regulatory T cells in long-lasting Graves disease. Study conclusions and caveats: A greater number of public clonotypes (more than 2,500) was shared by persistent patients than by new patients (around 960). A reduction in accuracy may have resulted from the small sample size. Persistent disease favored TRBV28, TRBJ1-2 and TRBJ2-5.

This clonotype was recorded many times. Its antigen is as yet unknown. The germline gene is not matched at one end of the junction; a read error may be the cause. The CDR3 spans 14 residues. The germline CDR1 and CDR2 sequences are SEHNR and FQNEAQ (reference sequence). In building TCR beta libraries, iRepertoire HTBI primers were used together with Arm-PCR of CDR3 regions. One entry per CDR3 protein results from TCRdb running MiXCR on the multiplex PCR reads. In the table there are about 620,000 distinct CDR3 sequences, around 17% of which are singletons. Time point in this sample: newly diagnosed GD, antithyroid drugs for less than 3 months. PBMC-extracted RNA yielded the TCR library. The same data also went into a second study, on T cells in Graves' hyperthyroidism and ophthalmopathy. That report adds: Blood samples included most of the expanded thyroid clonotypes exceeding 0.001.

The chain recombines TRBV7-9 with TRBJ1-1, with D unresolved. This sample comprised peripheral blood mononuclear cells (PBMCs), obtained at new diagnosis, from a patient treated with antithyroid drugs. The sequence derives from a woman between 25 and 40 years old with Graves disease. The CDR3 loop is CASSSAGENTEAFF. The CDR3 coding sequence is TGTGCCAGCAGCTCCGCGGGAGAGAACACTGAAGCTTTCTTC.